A selection of T cell receptor beta chains follows, all from one sample in a study of T cells in localized non-small cell lung cancer. Profiling relied on immunoSEQ multiplex PCR, and the TCRdb table lists in-frame clones only, not all of them. Here the sample spans about 33,000 clones, roughly 90% being singletons. The material sequenced was peripheral blood mononuclear cells, taken before any cancer treatment. Every receptor here comes from a man aged 40 to 69 with stage III lung adenocarcinoma. CDR3s include the opening cysteine and the closing phenylalanine or tryptophan. The D gene is left open where the match is weak. Some rows mark clone size as missing; the rest say once, few, many or name a class of expanded clone.

j_gene | v_gene | d_gene | abundance | CDR3nt | CDR3aa
TRBJ2-7 | TRBV6-5 | - | - | TGTGCCAGCCCTGTCGCGGGCGAGCAGTACTTC | CASPVAGEQYF
TRBJ1-5 | TRBV11-2 | - | - | TGTGCCAGCAGCCACGGGGGGGGGAATCAGCCCCAGCATTTT | CASSHGGGNQPQHF
TRBJ1-2 | TRBV11-2 | TRBD1 | - | TGTGCCAGCAGCGTGGGACAGCGCTATGGCTACACCTTC | CASSVGQRYGYTF
TRBJ1-2 | TRBV5-1 | - | once | TGCGCCAGCAGCCCCGAGCAGGCAGGGTTCAACTATGGCTACACCTTC | CASSPEQAGFNYGYTF
TRBJ1-6 | TRBV7-3 | - | few | TGTGCCAGCAGCTTAAATCCCCCACCTGCGGGTTCACCCCTCCACTTT | CASSLNPPPAGSPLHF
TRBJ1-2 | TRBV27 | - | - | TGTGCCAGCAGTTTATTAGGTTCGGGAGGCTACACCTTC | CASSLLGSGGYTF
TRBJ2-3 | TRBV28 | - | - | TGTGCCAGCAGTTTAGCTTCCGGCGGGGTTGATACGCAGTATTTT | CASSLASGGVDTQYF
TRBJ2-7 | TRBV6-5 | - | - | TGTGCCAGCAGAACACATTACGAGCAGTACTTC | CASRTHYEQYF
TRBJ1-5 | TRBV19 | - | few | TGTGCCAGTAGTATCTTAGTGTGGAAGCTTAGCAATCAGCCCCAGCATTTT | CASSILVWKLSNQPQHF
TRBJ1-1 | TRBV29-1 | TRBD1 | - | TGCAGCGTTAGGGGGGGACAGATGAACACTGAAGCTTTCTTT | CSVRGGQMNTEAFF
TRBJ2-7 | TRBV4-3 | - | few | TGCGCCAGCAGCCAAGTTATCGGGGCCTCCTACGAGCAGTACTTC | CASSQVIGASYEQYF
TRBJ1-6 | TRBV7-9 | - | - | TGTGCCAGCAGCTCCCCATGGACAGCACTGAGCTCCTATAATTCACCCCTCCACTTT | CASSSPWTALSSYNSPLHF
TRBJ2-7 | TRBV7-2 | - | - | TGTGCCAGCAGCTTAAAGGGGGAGAAGCAGTACTTC | CASSLKGEKQYF
TRBJ1-1 | TRBV13 | TRBD1 | - | TGTGCCAGCAGCCCCGAGGGGGGACAGCTGAACACTGAAGCTTTCTTT | CASSPEGGQLNTEAFF
TRBJ2-2 | TRBV18 | - | - | TGTGCCAGCTCACCAAACGCAGGAGACACCGGGGAGCTGTTTTTT | CASSPNAGDTGELFF
TRBJ2-7 | TRBV19 | TRBD2 | - | TGTGCCAGTAGTACCCAGGGACTAGGCGACTACGAGCAGTACTTC | CASSTQGLGDYEQYF
TRBJ1-1 | TRBV18 | TRBD1 | - | TGTGCCAGCTCCCGGGGACAGGGGGCGGGGAACACTGAAGCTTTCTTT | CASSRGQGAGNTEAFF